The 6 T cell receptor beta chains below were found in one sample sequenced in a study of T cells in women clearing cervical HPV infection. Sequenced by immunoSEQ multiplex PCR; TCRdb stores in-frame clones only, minus some. This sample contains around 13,000 clones. The specimen sequenced was blood buffy coat. These receptors came from a woman aged 18 to 75 with a cervical HPV16 infection that either progressed to CIN3+ or cleared (not recorded which).

As regards this clone: The CDR3 end falls 3 residues outside the read, so it is completed with the germline J gene. The rearrangement joins TRBV5-6 to TRBJ1-2; 8 bases are shared with TRBD1. Per germline, CDR1 SGHDT and CDR2 YYEEEE. The V and J ends lost 3 bases and 7 bases, in that order; junction bases with no gene match: 5. This CDR3 contains 13 residues. CDR3 in amino acids: CASSSDRVSGYTF. Incomplete CDR3 DNA: TGTGCCAGCAGCTCGGACAGGGTTAGTGGC.

Concerning this clone itself: With the read ending 3 residues before the CDR3 end, the germline J gene is used to fill in that end. This rearrangement joins TRBV2 to TRBJ1-5; D is perhaps TRBD1 (5 bases). Germline V gives CDR1 SNHLY, CDR2 FYNNEI. Trimming pared 7 bases from V and 4 bases from J, leaving 14 bases between. This CDR3 contains 14 residues. The sequenced CDR3 bases are TGTGCCAGCACCGAGAGGACACATAATCAGCCC. This translates into CASTERTHNQP. The CDR3 reads in full as CASTERTHNQPQHF. The complete variable domain, with remaining parts taken from reference TRBV2 and TRBJ1-5, reads EPEVTQTPSHQVTQMGQEVILRCVPISNHLYFYWYRQILGQKVEFLVSFYNNEISEKSEIFDDQFSVERPDGSNFTLKIRSTKLEDSAMYFCASTERTHNQPQHFGDGTRLSIL.

On this clone itself: The read is 3 residues too short to cover the CDR3 end, so that end is filled in from the germline J gene. This rearrangement joins TRBV18 to TRBJ1-2; D not resolved. This CDR3 is built from 14 residues. Germline CDR1 reads KGHSH; CDR2 reads LQKENI. CDR3 loop: CASSPSIGTDTYTF. CDR3 bases read: TGTGCCAGCTCACCATCTATCGGCACAGATACC.

Note on this clone: The read ends 3 residues shy of where the CDR3 ends; the end is completed using the germline J gene. The chain is built from TRBV9 and TRBJ1-2; D is undetermined. CDR3 length equals 14 residues. V gave up 4 bases and J gave up 5 bases, with 15 bases separating them. Germline loops: CDR1 SGDLS, CDR2 YYNGEE. CDR3 bases read: TGTGCCAGCAGCATGGACTGGGAAGGATATGGC. Protein: CASSMDWEGYG. The full-length CDR3 reads as CASSMDWEGYGYTF.

Its frequency marks this clone as medium-sized. The CDR3 extends 3 residues past the end of the read, so its final part is completed from the germline J gene. This sample includes further DNA sequences coding for the same CDR3. The V and J genes are TRBV5-1 and TRBJ2-5; the D is unclear. The CDR3 loop spans 14 amino acids. The germline V gene has CDR1 SGHRS and CDR2 YFSETQ. V was clipped by 0 bases and J by 1 base, with 7 bases between them. The CDR3: CASSLVASQETQYF. CDR3 bases read: TGCGCCAGCAGCTTGGTAGCCAGCCAAGAGACC.

As regards this clone: The CDR3 end falls 3 residues outside the read, so it is completed with the germline J gene. V is TRBV7-3 and J is TRBJ2-1, with D possibly being TRBD2 (7 bases). Trimming removed 3 bases at V and 9 bases at J, with 9 bases between. This CDR3 comprises 12 residues. Per germline, CDR1 SGHTA and CDR2 FQGTGA. Incomplete CDR3 DNA: TGTGCCAGCAGCTTTCGGGGGGCTGAG. Its protein product is CASSFRGAE. The full CDR3 is CASSFRGAEQFF.